Shown below are 15 T cell receptor beta chains from a single sample sequenced in a study of CD8+ T cells in alopecia areata. cDNA serving as the sequencing template came from extracted, reverse transcribed RNA. Generated by immunoSEQ multiplex PCR, the TCRdb table keeps only in-frame clones and is missing some. The sample holds 200,000 to 250,000 clones, roughly 40% seen once. As for treatment: oral pan-JAK inhibitor, 5-10 mg twice daily. This material consisted of CD4+ T cells sorted from blood, taken at approximately week 36, from a patient treated with tofacitinib. These receptors were obtained from a human donor with alopecia areata.

This clone has only a few counts. The chain employs TRBV4-2 and TRBJ2-7; the match to TRBD1 covers 7 bases. Per the germline V gene, CDR1 is LGHNA and CDR2 is YNFKEQ. There are 15 residues in the CDR3. V gave up 0 bases and J gave up 3 bases; unmatched junction bases: 5. The CDR3 DNA follows: TGTGCCAGCAGCCAAGAGGCACAGGGGATCTACGAGCAGTACTTC. Residues: CASSQEAQGIYEQYF.

The V gene is TRBV7-2, the J gene TRBJ2-1, with D perhaps TRBD2 (5 bases). The CDR3 has 13 amino acids. Germline V gene sequence: CDR1 SGHTA, CDR2 FQGNSA. V was clipped by 5 bases and J by 6 bases, with 11 bases between them. CDR3 nucleotide sequence: TGTGCCAGCAGCCAGGAGGTGCGCAATGAGCAGTTCTTC. As protein: CASSQEVRNEQFF.

This clone appeared once. For the CDR3, the DNA is TGTGCCAGCAGCTTTAAACTGCTGGAGACCCAGTACTTC. Translating gives CASSFKLLETQYF. The gene calls are TRBV7-2 and TRBJ2-5; D is ambiguous. The V end lost 3 bases, the J end lost 5 bases, and 10 bases lay between the germline ends. The CDR3 is 13 amino acids. Germline CDR1 and CDR2: SGHTA and FQGNSA.

The V and J genes are TRBV29-1 and TRBJ1-5; D gene uncertain. Germline assignment: CDR1 SQVTM and CDR2 ANQGSEA. This CDR3 contains 13 residues. Trimming stripped 8 bases from V and 3 bases from J, with 14 bases between. CDR3 protein: CSQYHNPNQPQHF. For the CDR3, the DNA is TGCAGCCAATACCACAACCCCAATCAGCCCCAGCATTTT.

This clone showed up just a few times. The J gene is TRBJ1-2, the V gene TRBV6-1; D is unresolved. V dropped 7 bases and J dropped 1 base, with 16 bases sitting between them. There are 15 residues in the CDR3. Germline CDR1 is MNHNS and CDR2 is SASEGT. The CDR3, as DNA: TGTGCCAGCACCCTCTCCCCCCGTAGTAACTATGGCTACACCTTC. It specifies CASTLSPRSNYGYTF.

The gene calls are TRBV19 and TRBJ2-7, with 7 bases fitting TRBD1. Germline values: CDR1 LNHDA, CDR2 SQIVND (reference sequence). V dropped 5 bases and J dropped 3; count of bases not matched to a gene: 7. CDR3 length equals 14 residues. The CDR3 is CASSEPGQIYEQYF. The CDR3 DNA reads as TGTGCCAGTAGTGAGCCGGGACAGATCTACGAGCAGTACTTC.

The chain joins TRBV7-8 to TRBJ1-1; no clear D gene. The germline V gene encodes CDR1 SGHVS and CDR2 FQNEAQ. The V end was cut by 4 bases, the J end by 8 bases, with 14 bases between. CDR3 length equals 13 residues. The CDR3 protein is CASSWVGGQEAFF. CDR3 in DNA: TGTGCCAGCAGCTGGGTCGGCGGTCAGGAAGCTTTCTTT.

In its sample, this clone was seen a few times. V is TRBV5-1 and J is TRBJ2-3; 8 bases are a match to TRBD2. J was trimmed by 1 base and V by 4 bases; bases with no gene match: 5. The CDR3 spans 15 residues. Germline V gene lookup returns CDR1 SGHRS and CDR2 YFSETQ. CDR3 sequence: CASSTGLARTDTQYF. For the CDR3, the DNA is TGCGCCAGCAGCACAGGACTAGCCCGCACAGATACGCAGTATTTT. The full variable domain, with the rest looked up from reference TRBV5-1 and TRBJ2-3, is KAGVTQTPRYLIKTRGQQVTLSCSPISGHRSVSWYQQTPGQGLQFLFEYFSETQRNKGNFPGRFSGRQFSNSRSEMNVSTLELGDSALYLCASSTGLARTDTQYFGPGTRLTVL.

This clone was detected only a few times. The genes are TRBV7-2 and TRBJ2-3; unclear D gene. CDR3 length: 13 residues. Trimming removed 1 base from V and 4 bases from J, with 6 bases in between. Germline CDR1 reads SGHTA; CDR2 reads FQGNSA. CDR3 protein: CASSLVNPDTQYF. The CDR3 DNA follows: TGTGCCAGCAGCTTAGTAAACCCAGATACGCAGTATTTT.

The chain employs TRBV4-3 and TRBJ2-3, with 8 bases fitting TRBD2. Germline trimming cut 2 bases from V and 4 bases from J; bases unmatched to any gene: 8. This CDR3 region has 16 residues. Germline V gene sequence: CDR1 LGHNA, CDR2 YSLEER. The CDR3 region is CASSQHSGSAADTQYF. The CDR3 nucleotides read TGCGCCAGCAGCCAACACAGCGGGAGTGCTGCAGATACGCAGTATTTT.

CDR3 region: CAWKAGNSYNEQFF. CDR3 DNA: TGTGCCTGGAAAGCGGGAAACTCCTACAATGAGCAGTTCTTC. The V gene is TRBV30, the J gene TRBJ2-1; 7 bases are shared with TRBD2. Unmatched junction bases numbered 3, after V lost 4 bases and J lost 0 bases. Germline V gives CDR1 GTSNPN, CDR2 SVGIG (reference sequence). The CDR3 is 14 amino acids.

The chain employs TRBV20-1 and TRBJ1-1, with D unclear. Trimming removed 5 bases at V and 10 bases at J, with 14 bases between. Germline CDR1 DFQATT, CDR2 SNEGSKA (reference sequence). This CDR3 contains 11 residues. CDR3 bases: TGCAGTGCTGCTCCCCTAGAGGTAGCTTTCTTT. It translates to CSAAPLEVAFF.

The chain employs TRBV18 and TRBJ2-1, with TRBD2 matching 11 bases. The V gene end was trimmed by 3 bases and the J gene end by 5 bases; junction bases not matched to a gene: 6. Germline CDR1 reads KGHSH; CDR2 reads LQKENI. The CDR3 consists of 16 residues. The CDR3, as DNA: TGTGCCAGCTCACCGAAGGGACTAGCGGCCCACAATGAGCAGTTCTTC. Translating gives CASSPKGLAAHNEQFF.

The rearrangement uses TRBV4-1 and TRBJ2-1; 8 nucleotides line up with TRBD2. The CDR3 is 17 residues long. Germline CDR1 and CDR2: MGHRA and YSYEKL. Unmatched junction bases numbered 5, after V lost 1 base and J lost 0 bases. The CDR3 nucleotides are TGCGCCAGCAGCCAAGGAGCTAGCGGGCCCTCCTACAATGAGCAGTTCTTC. It specifies CASSQGASGPSYNEQFF.

Only a few counts were recorded for this clone. V usage is TRBV29-1 and J usage is TRBJ1-5; 7 nucleotides match TRBD1. With 6 bases clipped from V and 0 bases from J, the junction kept 8 bases outside the gene matches. This CDR3 has 15 residues. Germline CDR1 and CDR2: SQVTM and ANQGSEA. The DNA of the CDR3 is TGCAGCGTAAGGGACAGCACTTATAGCAATCAGCCCCAGCATTTT. Residues: CSVRDSTYSNQPQHF.